These 14 T cell receptor beta chains came from one sample sequenced in a study of T-cell memory formation after mild COVID-19. TCRdb re-called the 5' RACE reads with MiXCR, one entry per CDR3 protein. The table lists fewer than 700,000 distinct CDR3 sequences, 20% to 25% of them singletons. The sample comprised PBMCs or a T cell subset sorted from them (not recorded which). These receptors came from an adult woman who had mild COVID-19 (a few samples of this study predate the infection). Cell type and time point are not known.

This chain links TRBV5-6 with TRBJ2-4; TRBD2 might be the D (5 bases). Germline assignment: CDR1 SGHDT and CDR2 YYEEEE. The V gene lost 2 bases and the J gene lost 0 bases, with 15 bases spanning the gap. CDR3 size: 17 residues. The CDR3 sequence: CASSLNSGKIAKNIQYF. CDR3 nucleotides: TGTGCCAGCAGCTTAAACAGCGGTAAGATAGCCAAAAACATTCAGTACTTC.

This rearrangement joins TRBV7-9 to TRBJ2-7, with D possibly matching TRBD2 (6 bases). Germline V gene lookup returns CDR1 SEHNR and CDR2 FQNEAQ (reference sequence). Trimming pared 1 base from V and 3 bases from J, leaving 13 bases between. The CDR3 loop spans 15 amino acids. The CDR3 DNA sequence: TGTGCCAGCAGCTTAGGAGGGACTCCAAACTACGAGCAGTACTTC. Protein sequence: CASSLGGTPNYEQYF.

The CDR3 protein is CASSFAGALVEQYF. CDR3 nucleotides: TGTGCCAGCAGCTTTGCGGGAGCCCTGGTTGAGCAGTACTTC. The chain couples TRBV7-6 to TRBJ2-7, with TRBD2 matching 7 bases. The CDR3 is 14 residues long. Trimming at V came to 3 bases and at J to 7 bases, leaving 9 bases not matched to a gene. From germline, CDR1 is SGHVS and CDR2 FNYEAQ.

The rearrangement joins TRBV2 to TRBJ2-1; D is ambiguous. V shed 6 bases and J shed 0 bases, with 9 bases lying between them. The CDR3 contains 14 residues. CDR1 is SNHLY, CDR2 FYNNEI, per germline. DNA of the CDR3: TGTGCCAGCAGGTATGGGGACTCCTACAATGAGCAGTTCTTC. This codes for CASRYGDSYNEQFF.

The genes are TRBV5-1 and TRBJ2-7; D is unresolved. The length of the CDR3 is 14 residues. In germline, CDR1 is SGHRS, CDR2 YFSETQ. The V gene lost 3 bases and the J gene lost 1 base, with 11 bases spanning the gap. CDR3: CASSWQDRSYEQYF. The CDR3 coding sequence is TGCGCCAGCAGCTGGCAAGACCGTTCCTACGAGCAGTACTTC. Combining the CDR3 with reference TRBV5-1 and TRBJ2-7 gives the whole variable domain KAGVTQTPRYLIKTRGQQVTLSCSPISGHRSVSWYQQTPGQGLQFLFEYFSETQRNKGNFPGRFSGRQFSNSRSEMNVSTLELGDSALYLCASSWQDRSYEQYFGPGTRLTVT.

A few counts support this clonotype. The genes are TRBV20-1 and TRBJ2-1, with 9 bases fitting TRBD2. J was trimmed by 8 bases and V by 0 bases; bases with no gene match: 5. The CDR3 has 14 residues. In germline, CDR1 is DFQATT, CDR2 SNEGSKA (reference sequence). The CDR3 sequence is CSAREGTSSDEQFF. In nucleotides, the CDR3 is TGCAGTGCTAGAGAAGGGACTAGCTCCGATGAGCAGTTCTTC.

The sample holds a few counts of this clonotype. The chain couples TRBV6-5 to TRBJ2-2, with unresolved D. CDR3 length: 14 amino acids. CDR1 is MNHEY, CDR2 SVGAGI, per germline. The V end was cut by 9 bases, the J end by 2 bases, with 13 bases between. The CDR3 DNA reads TGTGCCAGTAGTGGCCAGATTAACACCGGGGAGCTGTTTTTT. This codes for CASSGQINTGELFF.

The chain couples TRBV9 to TRBJ2-5; D may be TRBD2 (5 bases). V was cut by 1 base and J by 2 bases, with 15 bases left in between. Germline V gene sequence: CDR1 SGDLS, CDR2 YYNGEE. This CDR3 has 16 residues. CDR3 loop: CASSVRGRGPQETQYF. CDR3 coding DNA: TGTGCCAGCAGCGTACGAGGGCGTGGCCCTCAAGAGACCCAGTACTTC.

The J gene is TRBJ2-5, the V gene TRBV7-6; D uncertain. V lost 2 bases and J 5 bases, leaving 6 bases between the germline ends. This CDR3 contains 12 residues. Germline CDR1 SGHVS, CDR2 FNYEAQ. The DNA for the CDR3 is TGTGCCAGCAGCTTAATCCTGGAGACCCAGTACTTC. Translating gives CASSLILETQYF.

The CDR3 DNA reads TGCGCCAGCAGTTTCATGACAGGGACCACAGATACGCAGTATTTT. Protein product: CASSFMTGTTDTQYF. The chain joins TRBV5-1 to TRBJ2-3, with 7 bases aligning to TRBD1. This CDR3 has 15 residues. Germline CDR1 reads SGHRS; CDR2 reads YFSETQ. V shed 5 bases, J shed 2 bases, and the junction held 8 bases outside the gene matches.

This chain joins TRBV13 and TRBJ2-7, with 8 bases identical to TRBD2. The trim removed 1 base at V and 6 bases at J, leaving 2 bases unmatched. This CDR3 has 13 residues. CDR1 is PRHDT, CDR2 FYEKMQ, per germline (reference sequence). The CDR3 bases are TGTGCCAGCAGCTTAGATGGGACTAGCGAGCAGTACTTC. It specifies CASSLDGTSEQYF.

This clonotype was detected a few times. The gene calls are TRBV5-1 and TRBJ2-5; tentatively, D is TRBD1 or TRBD2 (5 bases each). CDR3 size: 15 residues. Germline CDR1 reads SGHRS; CDR2 reads YFSETQ. V shed 4 bases and J shed 2 bases, with 15 bases lying between them. CDR3 in DNA: TGCGCCAGCAGCCGAAACCCGGGACGGCAAGAGACCCAGTACTTC. This gives the protein CASSRNPGRQETQYF.

In this sample, this clonotype turned up a few times. The chain combines TRBV12-3 or TRBV12-4 with TRBJ2-2; no clear D. This CDR3 is built from 11 residues. V was cut by 6 bases and J by 7 bases, with 6 bases left in between. Written as DNA, the CDR3 is TGTGCCAGCAGACAAATCGGGGAGCTGTTTTTT. As protein: CASRQIGELFF.

The CDR3 region is CASSQDDRPYGYTF. The CDR3 nucleotides read TGTGCCAGCAGCCAGGATGACAGACCGTATGGCTACACCTTC. This rearrangement joins TRBV4-2 to TRBJ1-2, with D tentatively TRBD1 (5 bases). This CDR3 is built from 14 residues. Looked up from germline, CDR1 is LGHNA and CDR2 is YNFKEQ. V was trimmed by 3 bases and J by 5 bases, leaving 13 bases between them.